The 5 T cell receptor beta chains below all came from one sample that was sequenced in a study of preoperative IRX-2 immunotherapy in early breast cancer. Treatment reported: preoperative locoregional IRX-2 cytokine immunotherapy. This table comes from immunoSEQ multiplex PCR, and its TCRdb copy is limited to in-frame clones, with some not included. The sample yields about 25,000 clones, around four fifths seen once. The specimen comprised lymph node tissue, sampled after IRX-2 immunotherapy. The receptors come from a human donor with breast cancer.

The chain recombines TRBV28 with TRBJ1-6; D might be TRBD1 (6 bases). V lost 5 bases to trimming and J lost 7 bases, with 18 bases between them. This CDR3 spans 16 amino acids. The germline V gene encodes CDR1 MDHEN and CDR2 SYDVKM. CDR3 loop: CASSPSDRGYNSPLHF. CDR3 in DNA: TGTGCCAGCAGTCCTTCGGACAGAGGCTACAATTCACCCCTCCACTTT.

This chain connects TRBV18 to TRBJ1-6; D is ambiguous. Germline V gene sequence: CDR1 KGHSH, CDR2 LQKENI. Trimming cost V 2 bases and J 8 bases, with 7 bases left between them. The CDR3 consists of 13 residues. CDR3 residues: CASSPDFDSPLHF. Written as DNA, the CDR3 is TGTGCCAGCTCACCAGACTTTGATTCACCCCTCCACTTT.

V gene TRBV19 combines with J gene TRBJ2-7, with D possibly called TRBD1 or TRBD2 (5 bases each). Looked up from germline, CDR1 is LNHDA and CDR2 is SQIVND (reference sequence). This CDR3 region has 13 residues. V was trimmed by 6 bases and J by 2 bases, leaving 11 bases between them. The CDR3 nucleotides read TGTGCCAGTAGAGCGCCGGGACCCTACGAGCAGTACGTC. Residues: CASRAPGPYEQYV.

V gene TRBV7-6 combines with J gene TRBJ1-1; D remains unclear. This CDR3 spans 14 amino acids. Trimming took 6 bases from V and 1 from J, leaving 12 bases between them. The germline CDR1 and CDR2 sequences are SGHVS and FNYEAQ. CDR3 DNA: TGTGCCAGCAGGACTGGGGTAGGGAACACTGAAGCTTTCTTT. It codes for CASRTGVGNTEAFF.

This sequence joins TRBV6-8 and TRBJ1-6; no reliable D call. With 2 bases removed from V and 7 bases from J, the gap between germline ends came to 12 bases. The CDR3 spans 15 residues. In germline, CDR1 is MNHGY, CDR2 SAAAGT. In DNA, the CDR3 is TGTGCCAGCAGTTACGCTCAGGCGGGCAATTCACCCCTCCACTTT. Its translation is CASSYAQAGNSPLHF.